This T cell receptor beta chain was observed in a study of cytomegalovirus exposure and HLA in healthy donors. Both 60 Vbeta primers and 13 Jbeta primers went into the PCR. Clones were read by immunoSEQ multiplex PCR, and TCRdb kept only the in-frame ones, dropping some. The sample carries about 97,000 clones, around 80% recorded once. Per the germline V gene, CDR1 is SGHTA and CDR2 is FQGNSA. J gave up 0 bases and V 5 bases, and 9 bases lay outside the gene matches. This CDR3 contains 16 residues. This rearrangement joins TRBV7-2 to TRBJ2-7, with 8 nucleotides matching TRBD2. The receptor's source is a male donor in good health and CMV-seropositive. Material: PBMCs. CDR3 in DNA: TGTGCCAGCAGCGAACGATCCGGGACTAGCTCCTACGAGCAGTACTTC. Its protein product is CASSERSGTSSYEQYF.